This T cell receptor (beta chain) was sequenced for a study of cytomegalovirus exposure and HLA in healthy donors. Study-level results: A prior analysis recorded that most TCR beta V segments were productive about 90% or about 30% of the time.

The CDR3 has 14 residues. In germline, CDR1 is MNHEY, CDR2 SVGAGI. With V trimmed by 5 bases and J by 4 bases, 6 bases remained unmatched. A word on this clone: Its antigen is not identified.

PCR amplification relied on 60 Vbeta primers (plus 13 Jbeta primers). Assay used: immunoSEQ multiplex PCR; TCRdb lists only in-frame clones, some missing. The sample gives under 200,000 clones, under 80% of which show up once; approximately 4.5% is in the top ten. V usage is TRBV6-5 and J usage is TRBJ2-3; 7 bases agree with TRBD1. The receptor was isolated from a man in his forties or fifties in good health and CMV-seronegative. Sequenced: PBMCs. The CDR3 spells CASSHKGTADTQYF. CDR3 sequence (DNA): TGTGCCAGCAGTCACAAAGGGACAGCAGATACGCAGTATTTT.